This TCR beta chain was captured in a study of blood T cell repertoires in COVID-19. Authors' methods: Amplification of reference gene primers provided the estimated nucleated cell counts. Clones were sequenced by immunoSEQ multiplex PCR, and TCRdb holds only the in-frame ones, with some missing. V and J calls and clone size come straight from that table; D and trimming were deduced from the DNA. The table records approximately 190,000 clones, 84% of them present only once. Assignment of participants to cohorts was predicated upon participant-reported clinical history. Exposed enrollees had met someone with a PCR-confirmed or clinician-diagnosed COVID-19 case at some point within the 2 weeks before study entry. Germline V lookup: CDR1 SEHNR, CDR2 FQNEAQ (reference sequence). The V segment lost 5 bases and the J segment 6 bases; nucleotides outside the gene matches: 11. The CDR3 length is 15 residues.

This clonotype was obtained from a woman in her twenties or thirties who had been exposed to COVID-19. This chain joins TRBV7-9 and TRBJ2-3, with TRBD2 matching 7 bases. The source material was PBMCs or T cells enriched from blood (not recorded which). CDR3 nucleotides: TGTGCCAGCAGCCCTATTCGGGGGGTAACGGATACGCAGTATTTT. Protein product: CASSPIRGVTDTQYF.